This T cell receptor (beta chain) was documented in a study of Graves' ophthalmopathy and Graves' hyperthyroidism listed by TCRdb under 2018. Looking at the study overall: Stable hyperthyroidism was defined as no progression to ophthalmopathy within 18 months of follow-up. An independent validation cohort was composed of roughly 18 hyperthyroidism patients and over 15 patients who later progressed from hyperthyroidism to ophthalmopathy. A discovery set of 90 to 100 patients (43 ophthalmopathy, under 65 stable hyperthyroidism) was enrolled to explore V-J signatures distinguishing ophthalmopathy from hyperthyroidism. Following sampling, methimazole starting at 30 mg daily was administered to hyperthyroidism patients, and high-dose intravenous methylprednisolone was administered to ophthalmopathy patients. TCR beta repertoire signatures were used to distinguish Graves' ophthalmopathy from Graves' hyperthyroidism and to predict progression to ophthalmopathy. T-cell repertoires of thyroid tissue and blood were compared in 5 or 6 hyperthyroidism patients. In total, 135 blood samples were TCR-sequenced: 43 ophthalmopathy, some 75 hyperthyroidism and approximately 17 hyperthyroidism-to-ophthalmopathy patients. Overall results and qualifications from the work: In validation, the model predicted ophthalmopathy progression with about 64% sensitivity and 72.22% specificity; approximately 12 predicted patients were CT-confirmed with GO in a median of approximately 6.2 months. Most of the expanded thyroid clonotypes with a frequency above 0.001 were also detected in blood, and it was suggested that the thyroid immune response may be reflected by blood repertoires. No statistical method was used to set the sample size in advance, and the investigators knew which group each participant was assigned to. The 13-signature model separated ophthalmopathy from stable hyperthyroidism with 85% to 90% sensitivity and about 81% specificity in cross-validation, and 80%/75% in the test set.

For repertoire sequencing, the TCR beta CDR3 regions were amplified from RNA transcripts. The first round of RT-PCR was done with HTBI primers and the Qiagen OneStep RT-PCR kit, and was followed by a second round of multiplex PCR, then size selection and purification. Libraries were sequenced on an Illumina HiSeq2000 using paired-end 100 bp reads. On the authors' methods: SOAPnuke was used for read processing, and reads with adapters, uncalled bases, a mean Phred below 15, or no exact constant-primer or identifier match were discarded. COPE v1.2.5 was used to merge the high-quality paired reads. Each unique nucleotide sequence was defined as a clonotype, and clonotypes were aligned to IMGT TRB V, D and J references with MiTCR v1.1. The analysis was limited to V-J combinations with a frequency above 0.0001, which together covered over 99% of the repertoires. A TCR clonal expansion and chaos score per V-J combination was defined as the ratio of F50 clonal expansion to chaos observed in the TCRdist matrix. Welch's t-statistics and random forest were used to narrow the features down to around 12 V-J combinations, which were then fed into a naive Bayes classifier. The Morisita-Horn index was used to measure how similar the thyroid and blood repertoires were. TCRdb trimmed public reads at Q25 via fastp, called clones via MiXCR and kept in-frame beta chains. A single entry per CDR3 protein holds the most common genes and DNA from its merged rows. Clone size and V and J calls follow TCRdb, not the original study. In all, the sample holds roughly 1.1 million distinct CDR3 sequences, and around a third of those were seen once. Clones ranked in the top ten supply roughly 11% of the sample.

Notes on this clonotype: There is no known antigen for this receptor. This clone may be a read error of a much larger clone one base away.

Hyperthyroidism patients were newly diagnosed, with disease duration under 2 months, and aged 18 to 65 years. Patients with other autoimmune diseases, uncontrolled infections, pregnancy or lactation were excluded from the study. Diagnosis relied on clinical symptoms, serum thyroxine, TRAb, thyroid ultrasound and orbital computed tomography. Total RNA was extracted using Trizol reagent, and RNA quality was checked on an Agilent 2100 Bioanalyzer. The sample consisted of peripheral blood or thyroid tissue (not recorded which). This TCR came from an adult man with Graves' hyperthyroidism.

The CDR3 in this case is CSATRTGGHYEQYF. The nucleotides read TGCAGTGCTACCAGGACTGGGGGCCACTACGAGCAGTACTTC. The chain is made from TRBV20-1 and TRBJ2-7; matching of 6 bases hints at TRBD1 as the D gene. Deletion took 4 bases off V and 3 bases off J, with a span of 16 bases between the germline ends. CDR1 and CDR2 are read off the germline V gene (reference sequence) as DFQATT and SNEGSKA. The CDR3 measures 14 amino acids from cysteine to phenylalanine. Solely the CDR3 DNA is kept, with 42 bases framed from the first base.